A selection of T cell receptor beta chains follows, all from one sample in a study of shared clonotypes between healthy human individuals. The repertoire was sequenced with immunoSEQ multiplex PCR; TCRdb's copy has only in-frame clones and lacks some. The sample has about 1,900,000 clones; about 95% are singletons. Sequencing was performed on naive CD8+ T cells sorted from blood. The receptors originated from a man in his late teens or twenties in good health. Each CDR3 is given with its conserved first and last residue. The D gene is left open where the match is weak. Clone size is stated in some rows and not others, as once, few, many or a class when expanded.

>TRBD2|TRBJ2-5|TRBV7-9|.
TGTGCCAGCAGCTCAAGACTAGCGGGAGGTGCTGGGGAGACCCAGTACTTC
CASSSRLAGGAGETQYF
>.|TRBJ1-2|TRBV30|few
TGTGCCTGGAGTACAGCTGGCAGGGTCCACACCTTC
CAWSTAGRVHTF
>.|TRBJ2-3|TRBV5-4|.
TGTGCCAGCAGCAGGTGGACAGATACGCAGTATTTT
CASSRWTDTQYF
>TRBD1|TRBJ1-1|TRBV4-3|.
TGCGCCAGCAGCCAAGATCAGGGGGGGCCTCCTGAAGCTTTCTTT
CASSQDQGGPPEAFF
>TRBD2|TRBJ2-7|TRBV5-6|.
TGTGCCAGCAGCTTGGGAGCGGGGGGGCACGAGCAGTACTTC
CASSLGAGGHEQYF
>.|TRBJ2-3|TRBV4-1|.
TGCGCCAGCAGCCATTACCCTCAGGCGGCCGCCACAGATACGCAGTATTTT
CASSHYPQAAATDTQYF
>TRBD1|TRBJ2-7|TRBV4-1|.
TGCGCCAGCAGCCCGGGACAGGGGACGTACGAGCAGTACTTC
CASSPGQGTYEQYF
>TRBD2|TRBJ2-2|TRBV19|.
TGTGCCAGTACCCCTTCGGGGGGGTGGGCCACCGGGGAGCTGTTTTTT
CASTPSGGWATGELFF
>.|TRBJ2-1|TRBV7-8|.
TGTGCCAGCAGCTCAGCAGGGAGCTCCTACAATGAGCAGTTCTTC
CASSSAGSSYNEQFF
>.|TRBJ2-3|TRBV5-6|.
TGTGCCAGCAGCTTGGGGCAGGGGAGCACAGATACGCAGTATTTT
CASSLGQGSTDTQYF
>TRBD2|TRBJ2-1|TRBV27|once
TGTGCCAGCAGTTTATTGGCTAGCGGGGGTTACAATGAGCAGTTCTTC
CASSLLASGGYNEQFF
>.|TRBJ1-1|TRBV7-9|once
TGTGCCAGCCGATCCGGCGACCGAGAGGACAGTGAAGCTTTCTTT
CASRSGDREDSEAFF
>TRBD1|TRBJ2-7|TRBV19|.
TGTGCCAGTAGTCCCGACAGGGCTACCCTCTACGAGCAGTACTTC
CASSPDRATLYEQYF
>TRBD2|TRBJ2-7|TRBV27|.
TGTGCCTCATCGGAAACGACTAGCGGGTACGAGCAGTACTTC
CASSETTSGYEQYF
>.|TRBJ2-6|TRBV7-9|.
TGTGCCAGCAGCTTTATCAGCTGGGGGAGCTCTGGGGCCAACGTCCTGACTTTC
CASSFISWGSSGANVLTF
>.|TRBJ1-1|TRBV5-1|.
TGCGCCAGCAGCTTGGTCAGCGACACTGAAGCTTTCTTT
CASSLVSDTEAFF
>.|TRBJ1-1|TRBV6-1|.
TGTGCCAGCAGTGAAGCGTACGGTACTGAAGCTTTCTTT
CASSEAYGTEAFF
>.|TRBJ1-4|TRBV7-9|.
TGTGCCAGCAACCTCCTCGACGAGTCAACTAATGAAAAACTGTTTTTT
CASNLLDESTNEKLFF
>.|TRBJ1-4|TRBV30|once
TGTGCCTGGAGTCCCCAATCCCACGCTACTAATGAAAAACTGTTTTTT
CAWSPQSHATNEKLFF
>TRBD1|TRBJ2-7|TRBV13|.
TGTGCCAGCAGCGCCGGACAGGGGGCTCAGGAGCAGTACTTC
CASSAGQGAQEQYF
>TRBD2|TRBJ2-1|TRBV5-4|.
TGTGCCAGCAGCTCCGGGACTAGCAATGAGCAGTTCTTC
CASSSGTSNEQFF
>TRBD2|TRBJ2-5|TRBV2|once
TGTGCCAGCAGTGGACTAGCGGGAGAGACCCAGTACTTC
CASSGLAGETQYF
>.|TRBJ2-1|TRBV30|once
TGTGCCTGGGAGTTGAGTTCCTCCTACAATGAGCAGTTCTTC
CAWELSSSYNEQFF
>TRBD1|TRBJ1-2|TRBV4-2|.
TGTGCCAGCAGCCAAGAACAGGGGCGCTTTGACTATGGCTACACCTTC
CASSQEQGRFDYGYTF
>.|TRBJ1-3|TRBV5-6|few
TGTGCCAGCAGCTCCGACTACTCTGGAAACACCATATATTTT
CASSSDYSGNTIYF
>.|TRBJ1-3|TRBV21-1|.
TGTGCCAGCAGCACTAAGGGCAGGGATTGCTCTGGAAACACCATATATTTT
CASSTKGRDCSGNTIYF